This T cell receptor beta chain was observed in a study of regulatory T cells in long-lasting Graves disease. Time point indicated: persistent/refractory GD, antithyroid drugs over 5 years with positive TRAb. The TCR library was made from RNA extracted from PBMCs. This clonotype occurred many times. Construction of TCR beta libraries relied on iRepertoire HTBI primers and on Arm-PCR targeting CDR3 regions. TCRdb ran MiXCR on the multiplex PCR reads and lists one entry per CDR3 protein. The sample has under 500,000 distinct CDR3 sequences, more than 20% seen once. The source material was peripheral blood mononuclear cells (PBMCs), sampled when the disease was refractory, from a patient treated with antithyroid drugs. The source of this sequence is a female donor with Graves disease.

In nucleotides, the CDR3 is TGTGCCAGCAGGGACCAGCCAGTATCTGGGGGAACCGGGGAGCTGTTTTTT. Residues: CASRDQPVSGGTGELFF. The chain links TRBV28 to TRBJ2-2; D tentatively fits TRBD1 or TRBD2 (5 bases each). The CDR3 extends over 17 amino acids. V was pared by 6 bases and J by 5 bases, with 22 bases between. Germline V lookup: CDR1 MDHEN, CDR2 SYDVKM.